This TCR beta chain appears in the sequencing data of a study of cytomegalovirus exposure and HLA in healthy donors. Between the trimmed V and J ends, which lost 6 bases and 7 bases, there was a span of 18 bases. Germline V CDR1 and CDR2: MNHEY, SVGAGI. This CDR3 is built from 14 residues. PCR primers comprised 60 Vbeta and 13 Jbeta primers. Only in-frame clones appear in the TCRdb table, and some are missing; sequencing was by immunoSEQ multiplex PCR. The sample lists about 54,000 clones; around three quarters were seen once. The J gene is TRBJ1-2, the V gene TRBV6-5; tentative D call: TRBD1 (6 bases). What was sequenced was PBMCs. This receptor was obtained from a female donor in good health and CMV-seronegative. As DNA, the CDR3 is TGTGCCAGCAGCGAAGTGGGGGGGCAGCGTGGCTACACCTTC. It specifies CASSEVGGQRGYTF.